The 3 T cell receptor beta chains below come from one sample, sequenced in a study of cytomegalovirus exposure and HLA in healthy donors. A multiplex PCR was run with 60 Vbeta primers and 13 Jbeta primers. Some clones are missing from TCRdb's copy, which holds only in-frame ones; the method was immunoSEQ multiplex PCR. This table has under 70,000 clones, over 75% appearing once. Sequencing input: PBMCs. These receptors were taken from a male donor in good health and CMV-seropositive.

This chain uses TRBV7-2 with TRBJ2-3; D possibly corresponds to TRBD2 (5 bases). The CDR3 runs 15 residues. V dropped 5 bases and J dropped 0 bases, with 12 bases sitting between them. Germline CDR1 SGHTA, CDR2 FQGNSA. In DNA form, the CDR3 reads TGTGCCAGCAGCAACCAGCGGAAGAGCACAGATACGCAGTATTTT. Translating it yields CASSNQRKSTDTQYF.

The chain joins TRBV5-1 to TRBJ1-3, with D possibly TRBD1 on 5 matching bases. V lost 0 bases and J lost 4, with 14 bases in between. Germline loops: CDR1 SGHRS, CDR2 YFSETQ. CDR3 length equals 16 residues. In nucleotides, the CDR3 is TGCGCCAGCAGCTTGGGTGTCACAGGATCAGGAAACACCATATATTTT. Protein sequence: CASSLGVTGSGNTIYF.

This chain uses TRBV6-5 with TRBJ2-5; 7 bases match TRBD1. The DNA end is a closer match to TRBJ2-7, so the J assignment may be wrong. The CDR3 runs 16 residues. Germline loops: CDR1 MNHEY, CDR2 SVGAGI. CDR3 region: CASSYSGDSFPYEQYF. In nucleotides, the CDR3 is TGTGCCAGCAGTTACTCTGGGGACAGCTTTCCCTACGAGCAGTACTTC.